This TCR beta chain came from a study of regulatory T cells in long-lasting Graves disease. Study at large: It was over 5 years of antithyroid drugs, with positive TSH receptor antibodies, that meant persistent Graves' disease.

Findings and caveats of the study: When disease was persistent, TRBV28, TRBJ1-2 and TRBJ2-5 were the favored segments. Persistent patients had more shared public clonotypes (2,741) than new patients (about 1,000).

CDR3 regions were amplified by Arm-PCR using iRepertoire HTBI primers to build TCR beta libraries. TCRdb reprocessed the multiplex PCR reads with MiXCR, giving one entry per CDR3 protein. Of hundreds of thousands of distinct CDR3 sequences listed, around 20% are singletons. The CDR3 consists of 12 residues. V was cut by 5 bases and J by 5 bases, with 12 bases left in between. Germline V gene data show CDR1 as DFQATT and CDR2 as SNEGSKA (reference sequence). Described time point: persistent/refractory GD, antithyroid drugs over 5 years with positive TRAb. RNA extracted from PBMCs served as the sequencing template. A volume of roughly 9.1 milliliters of peripheral blood was collected in EDTA tubes. This clonotype was seen many times. Its cognate antigen is unknown.

The chain is built from TRBV20-1 and TRBJ2-5; D might be TRBD1 or TRBD2, each matching 7 bases. The TCR sequence derives from a female donor with Graves disease. The sample was peripheral blood mononuclear cells (PBMCs), taken when the disease was refractory, from a patient treated with antithyroid drugs. CDR3 amino acids: CSAQGGRETQYF. The CDR3 DNA reads as TGCAGTGCTCAGGGGGGGAGGGAGACCCAGTACTTC.